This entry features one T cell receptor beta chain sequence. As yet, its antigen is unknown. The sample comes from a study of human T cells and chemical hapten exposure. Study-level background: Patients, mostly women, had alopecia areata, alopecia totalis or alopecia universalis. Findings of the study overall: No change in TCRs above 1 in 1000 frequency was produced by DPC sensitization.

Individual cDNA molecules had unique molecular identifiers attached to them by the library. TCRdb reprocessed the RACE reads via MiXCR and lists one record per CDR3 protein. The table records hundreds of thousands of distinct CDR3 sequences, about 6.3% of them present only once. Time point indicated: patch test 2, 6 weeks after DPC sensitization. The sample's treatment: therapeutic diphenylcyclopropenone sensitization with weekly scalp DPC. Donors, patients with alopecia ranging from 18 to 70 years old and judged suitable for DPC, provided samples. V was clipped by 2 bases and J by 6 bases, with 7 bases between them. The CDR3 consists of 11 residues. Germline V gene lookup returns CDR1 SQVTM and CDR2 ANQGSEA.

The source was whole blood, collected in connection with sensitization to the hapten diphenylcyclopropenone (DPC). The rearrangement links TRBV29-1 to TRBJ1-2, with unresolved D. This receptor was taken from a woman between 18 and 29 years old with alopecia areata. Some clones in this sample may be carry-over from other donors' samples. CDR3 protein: CSVERGNGYTF. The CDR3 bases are TGCAGCGTTGAACGAGGCAATGGCTACACCTTC.